This T cell receptor beta chain was sequenced during a study of chemoradiotherapy in HPV16-positive cancers. Produced via immunoSEQ multiplex PCR; TCRdb's table is partial and in-frame only. The data hold under 85,000 clones, with about nine tenths observed a single time. Repertoires were sampled repeatedly during chemoradiotherapy. V lost 6 bases to trimming and J lost 0 bases, with 16 bases between them. The length of the CDR3 is 15 residues. The germline V gene encodes CDR1 SGHDT and CDR2 YYEEEE. The chain is built from TRBV5-6 and TRBJ2-7, with D maybe TRBD2 (6 bases). The material sequenced was blood, taken from a patient who underwent chemoradiotherapy. The sequence was obtained from a human donor with HPV-associated anogenital cancer. The CDR3 spells CASIDGRGFSYEQYF. Here the CDR3 DNA reads TGTGCCAGCATTGACGGTCGGGGGTTCTCCTACGAGCAGTACTTC.